This T cell receptor (beta chain) was retrieved from a study of cytomegalovirus exposure and HLA in healthy donors. With 0 bases removed from V and 0 bases from J, the gap between germline ends came to 11 bases. This CDR3 region has 16 residues. Germline V gene data show CDR1 as SGHRS and CDR2 as YFSETQ. PCR primers comprised 60 Vbeta and 13 Jbeta primers. Clones were read by immunoSEQ multiplex PCR, and TCRdb kept only the in-frame ones, dropping some. This sample has under 150,000 clones, with more than 70% found just once. Study-level results: It was assumed in the presence/absence analyses that sequencing depth was roughly uniform across donors. Data from an earlier analysis indicated that most TCR beta V segments were productive either about 90% or about 30% of the time. An Asian-associated ancestry cluster reportedly showed fewer N-insertions than the roughly 670-donor mean in a later analysis.

About this clone itself: Its antigen is unknown.

The receptor comes from a woman between 50 and 59 years old in good health and CMV-seropositive. The chain has TRBV5-1 and TRBJ2-3, with TRBD1 as a possible D gene (6 bases). Sequencing used PBMCs. CDR3 DNA sequence: TGCGCCAGCAGCTTGGTCGGGACAACTAGCACAGATACGCAGTATTTT. Translated: CASSLVGTTSTDTQYF.